What follows are 32 T cell receptor beta chains derived from one specimen sequenced in a study of T-cell memory formation after mild COVID-19. Using its own MiXCR run on the 5' RACE reads, TCRdb lists one record per CDR3 protein. In the table there are about 400,000 distinct CDR3 sequences, 15% to 20% of which are singletons. Specimen: PBMCs or a T cell subset sorted from them (not recorded which). These receptor sequences come from a man younger than 35 who had mild COVID-19 (a few samples of this study predate the infection). Cell type and time point are not known.

This clonotype was counted ten times or more. CDR3 sequence (DNA): TGTGCCAGCAGCTTAAGACAGGGCAGCACCTACAATGAGCAGTTCTTC. Its translation: CASSLRQGSTYNEQFF. The chain recombines TRBV5-4 with TRBJ2-1; 7 nucleotides agree with TRBD1. The CDR3 is 16 residues long. Germline CDR1 is SGHNT and CDR2 is YYREEE (reference sequence). V dropped 2 bases and J dropped 2; count of bases not matched to a gene: 7.

The CDR3 loop is CAAAGAPADTQYF. The DNA of the CDR3 is TGTGCAGCTGCGGGGGCGCCGGCAGATACGCAGTATTTT. This sequence joins TRBV27 and TRBJ2-3; a weak D match, TRBD2 (7 bases). The CDR3 runs 13 residues. The germline V gene has CDR1 MNHEY and CDR2 SMNVEV (reference sequence).

The chain links TRBV29-1 to TRBJ2-3, with no clear D. V lost 5 bases and J lost 1, with 7 bases in between. The V gene's germline CDR1 is SQVTM and CDR2 ANQGSEA. This CDR3 is built from 12 residues. CDR3 nucleotides: TGCAGCGTTAAACAAGGCACAGATACGCAGTATTTT. It is translated as CSVKQGTDTQYF.

This clonotype appeared a few times. The CDR3 loop reads CASSQVGVVYNEQFF. The CDR3 region has the DNA TGCGCCAGCAGCCAAGTGGGGGTAGTCTACAATGAGCAGTTCTTC. The J gene is TRBJ2-1, the V gene TRBV4-1; D may correspond to TRBD1 or TRBD2 (5 bases each). CDR1 MGHRA and CDR2 YSYEKL come from the germline V gene. V was trimmed by 1 base and J by 3 bases, leaving 10 bases between them. CDR3 length equals 15 residues.

The V and J genes are TRBV28 and TRBJ2-7, with TRBD2 identical over 7 bases. The CDR3 is 13 residues long. Germline V gene lookup returns CDR1 MDHEN and CDR2 SYDVKM. The ends lost 6 bases at V and 2 bases at J; junction bases unmatched: 4. The CDR3 DNA follows: TGTGCCAGCAGCGGGGGGTTGCCCTACGAGCAGTACGTC. This sequence encodes CASSGGLPYEQYV.

There are a few counts of this clonotype. V is TRBV27 and J is TRBJ1-2; D is unclear. CDR3 size: 14 residues. The germline V gene has CDR1 MNHEY and CDR2 SMNVEV (reference sequence). V dropped 2 bases and J dropped 14 bases, with 21 bases sitting between them. CDR3 protein: CASSLSPALSSWTF. CDR3 bases: TGTGCCAGCAGTTTAAGCCCGGCCCTTTCCTCATGGACCTTC.

This clonotype was observed a handful of times. This chain joins TRBV4-3 and TRBJ2-1, with a possible D match to TRBD1 (5 bases). The CDR3 contains 15 residues. CDR1 is LGHNA and CDR2 is YSLEER in the germline V gene. Trimming removed 4 bases at V and 9 bases at J, with 19 bases between. The CDR3 coding sequence is TGCGCCAGCAGCCGAGAGTCCGGAAAAAGGGGTGAGCAGTTCTTC. Protein product: CASSRESGKRGEQFF.

The V and J genes are TRBV7-9 and TRBJ1-2; the D is unclear. Germline assignment: CDR1 SEHNR and CDR2 FQNEAQ (reference sequence). The CDR3 spans 12 residues. The V gene lost 2 bases and the J gene lost 1 base, with 2 bases spanning the gap. The CDR3 sequence: CASSLFNYGYTF. The CDR3 DNA reads as TGTGCCAGCAGCTTATTTAACTATGGCTACACCTTC. The whole variable domain, remainder taken from reference TRBV7-9 and TRBJ1-2, is DTGVSQNPRHKITKRGQNVTFRCDPISEHNRLYWYRQTLGQGPEFLTYFQNEAQLEKSRLLSDRFSAERPKGSFSTLEIQRTEQGDSAMYLCASSLFNYGYTFGSGTRLTVV.

This chain uses TRBV5-6 with TRBJ2-3; D might be TRBD2 (6 bases). The V end was cut by 4 bases, the J end by 0 bases, with 15 bases between. The CDR3 sequence is 16 residues long. Germline lookup yields CDR1 SGHDT and CDR2 YYEEEE. CDR3 sequence (DNA): TGTGCCAGCAGCCCGGACTATTCTCGTAGCACAGATACGCAGTATTTT. Translated, it gives CASSPDYSRSTDTQYF.

In this sample, this clonotype turned up a few times. The chain employs TRBV6-6 and TRBJ1-1; D perhaps matches TRBD1 (5 bases). The length of the CDR3 is 13 residues. In germline, CDR1 is MNHNY, CDR2 SVGAGI (reference sequence). The V gene lost 2 bases and the J gene lost 10 bases, with 14 bases spanning the gap. This CDR3 is CASSYPSEGRAFF. CDR3 DNA: TGTGCCAGCAGTTACCCATCAGAGGGGCGAGCTTTCTTT.

The V gene is TRBV7-9, the J gene TRBJ2-3, with 9 nucleotides matching TRBD2. CDR1 is SEHNR and CDR2 is FQNEAQ in the germline V gene (reference sequence). V lost 1 base to trimming and J lost 2 bases; unmatched junction nucleotides: 4. The CDR3 is made up of 16 amino acids. The CDR3 bases are TGTGCCAGCAGCTTAGTTAGCGGGGGCCCCACAGATACGCAGTATTTT. Translation gives CASSLVSGGPTDTQYF.

This clonotype was seen a few times. The rearrangement uses TRBV11-2 and TRBJ2-5; 7 nucleotides line up with TRBD2. This CDR3 comprises 15 residues. Looked up from germline, CDR1 is SGHAT and CDR2 is FQNNGV. Trimming took 5 bases from V and 2 from J; bases not matched to a gene: 8. DNA of the CDR3: TGTGCCAGCAGCCCCTCCTGGGGGGGGCAAGAGACCCAGTACTTC. Amino acids: CASSPSWGGQETQYF.

The rearrangement uses TRBV7-9 and TRBJ2-1; 10 nucleotides align to TRBD1. J was trimmed by 10 bases and V by 4 bases; bases with no gene match: 7. Germline loops: CDR1 SEHNR, CDR2 FQNEAQ (reference sequence). CDR3 length: 14 amino acids. CDR3 sequence: CASSSGQGFGEQFF. The CDR3 bases are TGTGCCAGCAGCTCGGGACAGGGGTTTGGAGAGCAGTTCTTC. Variable domain in full (rest from reference TRBV7-9 and TRBJ2-1): DTGVSQNPRHKITKRGQNVTFRCDPISEHNRLYWYRQTLGQGPEFLTYFQNEAQLEKSRLLSDRFSAERPKGSFSTLEIQRTEQGDSAMYLCASSSGQGFGEQFFGPGTRLTVL.

The rearrangement links TRBV5-1 to TRBJ1-1; possibly TRBD1 for D (5 bases). Germline loops: CDR1 SGHRS, CDR2 YFSETQ. This CDR3 is built from 15 residues. Trimming cost V 4 bases and J 0 bases, with 13 bases left between them. The CDR3 reads CASSIVGAMNTEAFF. The CDR3 nucleotides are TGCGCCAGCAGCATCGTTGGGGCGATGAACACTGAAGCTTTCTTT.

This clonotype was found a few times. This chain connects TRBV5-1 to TRBJ2-3, with 7 bases aligning to TRBD2. Germline CDR1 is SGHRS and CDR2 is YFSETQ. V trimming: 4 bases; J trimming: 0 bases; junction bases outside the gene matches: 8. The CDR3 is 16 amino acids. The CDR3 sequence: CASSPLGGASTDTQYF. The CDR3 region has the DNA TGCGCCAGCAGCCCATTGGGAGGGGCTAGCACAGATACGCAGTATTTT.

This clonotype showed up just a few times. The junction departs from germline at one end; a sequencing error may be responsible. The chain links TRBV20-1 to TRBJ1-5, with D tentatively TRBD1 (6 bases). The CDR3 has 14 residues. The germline CDR1 and CDR2 sequences are DFQATT and SNEGSKA (reference sequence). In DNA, the CDR3 is TGCAGTGCTGGAGAAGGGGGTAGCGATCAGCCCCAGCATTTT. Protein sequence: CSAGEGGSDQPQHF.

The sample holds a few counts of this clonotype. The CDR3 reads CASSSSGIPDGGYTF. The CDR3 DNA sequence: TGCGCCAGCAGCTCGTCCGGGATCCCCGATGGGGGCTACACCTTC. V gene TRBV5-1 combines with J gene TRBJ1-2; D not resolved. CDR3 length equals 15 residues. The germline CDR1 and CDR2 sequences are SGHRS and YFSETQ. The germline V and J ends were trimmed by 3 bases and 8 bases, with 20 bases remaining between them. Drawing the rest from reference TRBV5-1 and TRBJ1-2, the complete variable domain is KAGVTQTPRYLIKTRGQQVTLSCSPISGHRSVSWYQQTPGQGLQFLFEYFSETQRNKGNFPGRFSGRQFSNSRSEMNVSTLELGDSALYLCASSSSGIPDGGYTFGSGTRLTVV.

In this sample, this clonotype turned up a few times. The J gene is TRBJ1-1, the V gene TRBV19; possibly TRBD1 for D (6 bases). The CDR3 loop spans 15 amino acids. Trimming pared 5 bases from V and 1 base from J, leaving 14 bases between. CDR1 is LNHDA, CDR2 SQIVND, per germline (reference sequence). Here the CDR3 DNA reads TGTGCCAGTAGTTCGGCAGGGGAGAGGAACACTGAAGCTTTCTTT. It is translated as CASSSAGERNTEAFF.

The DNA for the CDR3 is TGTGCCAGCAGTCCCATCGGCGTCCAAGAGACCCAGTACTTC. This translates into CASSPIGVQETQYF. The chain uses TRBV28 and TRBJ2-5, with D unresolved. Germline CDR1 is MDHEN and CDR2 is SYDVKM. Deletions cut 5 bases from V and 1 base from J, with 11 bases between. The CDR3 is 14 amino acids.

This clonotype was counted between two and nine times. The chain carries TRBV12-3 or TRBV12-4 and TRBJ1-2; TRBD1 is a possible D gene (6 bases). The CDR3 is 12 residues long. V was cut by 8 bases and J by 8 bases, with 15 bases left in between. The CDR3 nucleotides read TGTGCCAGCGGTCAAACAGGGCTCGGCTACACCTTC. Amino acid sequence: CASGQTGLGYTF.

In this sample, this clonotype turned up a few times. The chain joins TRBV9 to TRBJ1-6, with 10 bases matching TRBD1. CDR1 SGDLS and CDR2 YYNGEE come from the germline V gene. V lost 2 bases to trimming and J lost 7 bases; unmatched junction nucleotides: 3. The CDR3 is 15 amino acids. CDR3 region: CASSVMGQGNSPLHF. The CDR3 DNA reads as TGTGCCAGCAGCGTTATGGGACAGGGGAATTCACCCCTCCACTTT.

Concerning this clonotype: One end of the junction is discordant with germline, which a read error may explain. This chain connects TRBV7-7 to TRBJ2-5, with 11 positions matching TRBD2. Per the germline V gene, CDR1 is SSHAT and CDR2 is FNYEAQ (reference sequence). The CDR3 is 15 residues long. In DNA, the CDR3 is TGTGCTAGCAGCCTTAGCGGGGGGGCCGGAGAGACCCAGTACTTC. Amino acids: CASSLSGGAGETQYF.

In its sample, this clonotype was seen a few times. The chain employs TRBV6-5 and TRBJ1-1; D gene unclear. CDR3 length equals 15 residues. The germline CDR1 and CDR2 sequences are MNHEY and SVGAGI. V was shortened by 0 bases and J by 7 bases, with 15 bases between the two germline ends. CDR3 bases: TGTGCCAGCAGTTACTCGATCGTCGGCGAATTTGAAGCTTTCTTT. It translates to CASSYSIVGEFEAFF.

The chain links TRBV4-1 to TRBJ2-2, with D perhaps matching TRBD1 or TRBD2 (5 bases each). There are 16 residues in the CDR3. Germline lookup yields CDR1 MGHRA and CDR2 YSYEKL. With 2 bases removed from V and 6 bases from J, the gap between germline ends came to 16 bases. Here the CDR3 DNA reads TGCGCCAGCAGCCAACTCGGGACGGCTCGTTCCGGGGAGCTGTTTTTT. Its translation: CASSQLGTARSGELFF.

The rearrangement links TRBV3-1 to TRBJ2-3; D gene uncertain. Germline V lookup: CDR1 LGHDT, CDR2 YNNKEL (reference sequence). V dropped 0 bases and J dropped 8 bases, with 9 bases sitting between them. This CDR3 comprises 13 residues. CDR3 region: CASSQEGRATQYF. The CDR3 DNA follows: TGTGCCAGCAGCCAAGAAGGGCGAGCTACGCAGTATTTT.

J is TRBJ2-3 and V is TRBV18; TRBD2 agrees at 8 bases. Germline V CDR1 and CDR2: KGHSH, LQKENI. Losses at the gene ends were 0 bases for V and 3 bases for J; bases not matched to a gene: 5. The CDR3 extends over 16 amino acids. The CDR3 sequence is CASSPPAGGETDTQYF. Here the CDR3 DNA reads TGTGCCAGCTCACCACCGGCGGGGGGTGAGACAGATACGCAGTATTTT.

The chain employs TRBV12-5 and TRBJ1-1; no clear D gene. V was cut by 6 bases and J by 8 bases, with 16 bases left in between. This CDR3 is built from 13 residues. Germline V lookup: CDR1 LGHNT, CDR2 FRNRAP. The CDR3 DNA follows: TGTGCTAGTGGGCCACCTACCCCCGAGGAAGCTTTCTTT. Its translation is CASGPPTPEEAFF. Using reference TRBV12-5 and TRBJ1-1 for the parts outside the CDR3, the full variable domain is DARVTQTPRHKVTEMGQEVTMRCQPILGHNTVFWYRQTMMQGLELLAYFRNRAPLDDSGMPKDRFSAEMPDATLATLKIQPSEPRDSAVYFCASGPPTPEEAFFGQGTRLTVV.

The CDR3 region has the DNA TGCGCCAGCAGCTTGGCAGGCTATGGAAACACCATATATTTT. This translates into CASSLAGYGNTIYF. The gene calls are TRBV5-1 and TRBJ1-3; D gene ambiguous. Germline V gene sequence: CDR1 SGHRS, CDR2 YFSETQ. This CDR3 comprises 14 residues. Trimming shortened V by 0 bases and J by 3 bases, and 7 bases separated the two germline ends.

This clonotype has more than one count but fewer than ten. The rearrangement uses TRBV7-8 and TRBJ2-2, with a tentative D call TRBD2 (6 bases). The germline V gene encodes CDR1 SGHVS and CDR2 FQNEAQ. This CDR3 has 16 residues. The V end was cut by 3 bases, the J end by 0 bases, with 11 bases between. This CDR3 is CASSLGGWANTGELFF. As DNA, the CDR3 is TGTGCCAGCAGCTTGGGGGGTTGGGCGAACACCGGGGAGCTGTTTTTT.

V and J are TRBV5-1 and TRBJ2-7, with D possibly matching TRBD2 (5 bases). The CDR3 has 14 amino acids. Germline V gives CDR1 SGHRS, CDR2 YFSETQ. Trimming stripped 4 bases from V and 0 bases from J, with 11 bases between. The CDR3 nucleotides are TGCGCCAGCAGCCAGACGGGAAGCTCCTACGAGCAGTACGTC. It encodes CASSQTGSSYEQYV.

The genes are TRBV20-1 and TRBJ1-2, with 7 bases that match TRBD1. Germline V lookup: CDR1 DFQATT, CDR2 SNEGSKA (reference sequence). J was trimmed by 10 bases and V by 3 bases; bases with no gene match: 20. CDR3 size: 16 residues. In DNA, the CDR3 is TGCAGTGCTAGTACCTTAAGGGACAGCCTCTCGAATATCTACACCTTC. It encodes CSASTLRDSLSNIYTF.

V gene TRBV7-3 combines with J gene TRBJ2-2; D unclear. Germline V gene sequence: CDR1 SGHTA, CDR2 FQGTGA. The CDR3 totals 12 residues. Trimming stripped 4 bases from V and 8 bases from J, with 8 bases between. CDR3 nucleotides: TGTGCCAGCAGCTCCGACTTGGGGGAGCTGTTTTTT. This translates into CASSSDLGELFF.